This T cell receptor (beta chain) was profiled in a study of blood T cell repertoires in COVID-19. Overall study: Samples came from the United States, Italy and Spain, spanning acute and convalescent COVID-19. In each case, the material was cDNA or gDNA derived from T cells, B-cell-depleted T cells, or PBMCs.

Per the original methods: Amplifying reference gene primers gave estimates of nucleated cell counts. Libraries were prepared by immunoSEQ multiplex PCR; TCRdb keeps only in-frame clonotypes and omits some of them. The V and J calls and clone size were taken over from that table, and D and trimming were inferred from the DNA. Of fewer than 300,000 clones listed, around four fifths are singletons. V shed 0 bases, J shed 9 bases, and the junction held 11 bases outside the gene matches. The CDR3 is 14 residues long. Germline lookup yields CDR1 GTSNPN and CDR2 SVGIG (reference sequence). This TCR derives from a woman in her 70s with active or convalescent COVID-19. The chain recombines TRBV30 with TRBJ2-7, with 7 bases identical to TRBD2. The sample comprised peripheral blood. Here the CDR3 reads CAWSVTSLTMGQYF. The CDR3 DNA reads as TGTGCCTGGAGTGTGACTAGCCTGACGATGGGGCAGTACTTC.